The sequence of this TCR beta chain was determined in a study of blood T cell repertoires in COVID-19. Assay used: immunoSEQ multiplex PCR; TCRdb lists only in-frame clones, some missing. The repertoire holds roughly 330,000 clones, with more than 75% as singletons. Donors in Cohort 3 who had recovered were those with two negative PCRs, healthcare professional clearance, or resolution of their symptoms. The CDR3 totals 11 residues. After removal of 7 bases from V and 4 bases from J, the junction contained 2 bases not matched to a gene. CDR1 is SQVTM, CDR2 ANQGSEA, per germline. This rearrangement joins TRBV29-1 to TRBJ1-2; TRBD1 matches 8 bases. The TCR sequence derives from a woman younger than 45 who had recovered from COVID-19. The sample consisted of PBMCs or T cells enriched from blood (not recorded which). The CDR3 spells CSAGGGYGYTF. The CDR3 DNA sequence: TGCAGCGCAGGGGGCGGCTATGGCTACACCTTC. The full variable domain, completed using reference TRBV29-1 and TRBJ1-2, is SAVISQKPSRDICQRGTSLTIQCQVDSQVTMMFWYRQQPGQSLTLIATANQGSEATYESGFVIDKFPISRPNLTFSTLTVSNMSPEDSSIYLCSAGGGYGYTFGSGTRLTVV.